The clone carrying this T cell receptor beta chain was picked up a small number of times. As yet, its antigen is unknown. This entry comes from a study of beta chain features in type 1 diabetes. Turning to the study itself: The samples had about 100,000,000 sorted cells examined in all. Findings and limits, study-wide: Patients with Type 1 diabetes showed moderately but significantly shorter TCRB CDR3s in all four CD4+ subsets.

All of the isolated RNA was reverse transcribed, so expressed TCRB transcripts were sequenced. Some clones are missing from TCRdb's copy, which holds only in-frame ones; the method was immunoSEQ multiplex PCR. The data contain more than 300,000 clones, around 13% of them singletons. CDR1 is SGHRS, CDR2 YFSETQ, per germline. Trimming stripped 5 bases from V and 6 bases from J, with 22 bases between. The CDR3 extends over 16 amino acids. The material sequenced was naive CD4+ T cells from blood. This receptor was identified in a young woman with type 1 diabetes. The rearrangement joins TRBV5-1 to TRBJ2-3; possibly TRBD2 for D (5 bases). The CDR3 sequence: CASRVQWTGYLDTQYF. DNA of the CDR3: TGCGCCAGCAGGGTGCAGTGGACGGGGTATCTGGATACGCAGTATTTT.